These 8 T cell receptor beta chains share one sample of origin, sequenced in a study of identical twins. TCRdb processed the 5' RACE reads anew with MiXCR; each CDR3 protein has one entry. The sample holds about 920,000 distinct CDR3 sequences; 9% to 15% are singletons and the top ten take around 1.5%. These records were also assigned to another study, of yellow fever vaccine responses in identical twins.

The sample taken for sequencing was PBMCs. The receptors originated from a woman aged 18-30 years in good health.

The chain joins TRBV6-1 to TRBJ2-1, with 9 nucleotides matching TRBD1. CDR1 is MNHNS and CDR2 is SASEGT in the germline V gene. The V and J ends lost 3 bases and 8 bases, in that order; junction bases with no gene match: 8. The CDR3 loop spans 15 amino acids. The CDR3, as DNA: TGTGCCAGCAGTGATCCACAGGGGGCGTTCGATGAGCAGTTCTTC. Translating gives CASSDPQGAFDEQFF.

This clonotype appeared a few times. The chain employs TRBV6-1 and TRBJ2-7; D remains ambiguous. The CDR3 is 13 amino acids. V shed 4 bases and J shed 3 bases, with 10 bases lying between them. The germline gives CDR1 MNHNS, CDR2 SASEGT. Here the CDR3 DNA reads TGTGCCAGCAGTGTAGGTCAGGTCTACGAGCAGTACGTC. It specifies CASSVGQVYEQYV.

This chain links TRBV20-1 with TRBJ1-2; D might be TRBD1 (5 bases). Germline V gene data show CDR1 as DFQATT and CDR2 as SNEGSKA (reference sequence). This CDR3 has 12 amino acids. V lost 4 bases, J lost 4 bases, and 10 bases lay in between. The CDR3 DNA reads TGCAGTGCTACAGGGTTTATCTATGGCTACACCTTC. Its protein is CSATGFIYGYTF.

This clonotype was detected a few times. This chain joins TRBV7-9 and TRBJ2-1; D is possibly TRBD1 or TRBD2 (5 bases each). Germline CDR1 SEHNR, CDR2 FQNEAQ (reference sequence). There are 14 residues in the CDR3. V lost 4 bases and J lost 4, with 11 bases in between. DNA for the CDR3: TGTGCCAGCAGCTCCGGGGCAGAATACAATGAGCAGTTCTTC. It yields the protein CASSSGAEYNEQFF.

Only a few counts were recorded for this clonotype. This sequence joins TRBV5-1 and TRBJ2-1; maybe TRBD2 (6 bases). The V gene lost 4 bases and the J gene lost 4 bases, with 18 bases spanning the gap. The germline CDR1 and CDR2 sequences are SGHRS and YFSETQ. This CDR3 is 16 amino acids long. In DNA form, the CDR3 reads TGCGCCAGCAGCCCCTTACTAGCCGGGGGTTACAATGAGCAGTTCTTC. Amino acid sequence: CASSPLLAGGYNEQFF.

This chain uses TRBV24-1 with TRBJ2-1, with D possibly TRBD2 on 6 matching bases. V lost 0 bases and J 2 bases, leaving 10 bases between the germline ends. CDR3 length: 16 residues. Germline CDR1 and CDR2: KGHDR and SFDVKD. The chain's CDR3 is CATSDLGGSTYNEQFF. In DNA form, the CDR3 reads TGTGCCACCAGTGATTTGGGGGGGTCTACCTACAATGAGCAGTTCTTC.

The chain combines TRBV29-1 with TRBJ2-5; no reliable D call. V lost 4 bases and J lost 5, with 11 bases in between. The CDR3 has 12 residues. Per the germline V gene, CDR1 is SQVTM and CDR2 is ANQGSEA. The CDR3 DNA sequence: TGCAGCGTTGCCGCCCTGGAGGAGACCCAGTACTTC. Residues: CSVAALEETQYF.

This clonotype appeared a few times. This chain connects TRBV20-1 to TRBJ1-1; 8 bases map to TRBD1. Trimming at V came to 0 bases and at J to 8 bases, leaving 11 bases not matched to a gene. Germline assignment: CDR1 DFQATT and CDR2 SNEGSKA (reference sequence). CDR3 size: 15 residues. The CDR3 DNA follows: TGCAGTGCTAGAGATCTCGGCAGGGGGCTTGCGGAAGCTTTCTTT. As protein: CSARDLGRGLAEAFF.